This TCR beta chain appears in the sequencing data of a study of Ad26.COV2.S vaccination and SARS-CoV-2 variants (dated by TCRdb to the early 2020s). For the wider study: Vaccine-arm donors came from COV1001, a multicentre, randomized, double-blind, placebo-controlled phase I-IIa trial of Ad26.COV2.S in healthy adults. Ad26.COV2.S was given intramuscularly at 5x10^10 or 1x10^11 viral particles, as a single shot or as two shots 56 days apart. The specificity and breadth of SARS-CoV-2-reactive T cell receptors after Ad26.COV2.S vaccination were assessed by TCRbeta repertoire sequencing. A total of about 30 samples were included in the TCR-sequenced set, comprising roughly 19 Ad26.COV2.S vaccine recipients, 5 placebo recipients and 8 SARS-CoV-2 convalescent individuals. Trial participants were randomized into five groups of five: low-dose or high-dose Ad26.COV2.S given once or twice, or placebo on both occasions. Throughout the experiments and outcome assessment, investigators stayed blinded to trial group allocation. Broader findings and caveats from the paper: Spike-specific TCR breadth was higher in Ad26.COV2.S recipients than in placebo recipients (P = 0.0014). Vaccine and placebo recipients had similar non-spike TCR breadth, a finding consistent with the vaccine containing only spike. It was noted by the authors that total T cell responses may have been underestimated by the TCR breadth and depth analyses. Substantial breadth of spike-specific CD8+ and CD4+ T cell responses was reported after vaccination. Comparing responses between vaccine doses or regimens was not something the study was powered to do.

V was cut back by 2 bases and J by 2 bases, leaving a gap of 5 bases between them. From its cysteine to its phenylalanine, the CDR3 spans 13 amino acids. The kept DNA is CDR3 alone, 39 bases in frame from the first base. As to this clone: The antigen this receptor binds is unknown. Base qualities are not provided; no much larger clone lies one nucleotide away.

The immunoSEQ Assay was used to sequence TCRbeta CDR3 regions. After extraction, genomic DNA underwent amplification by bias-controlled multiplex PCR, followed by high-throughput sequencing. For the original study's pipeline: Collapsing and filtering of sequences were performed to quantify the absolute abundance of each unique TCRbeta CDR3 region. T cell fraction was estimated by normalizing TCRbeta template counts to usable DNA, which was measured by amplifying reference genes present in all nucleated cells. Repertoire TCRs were annotated as SARS-CoV-2-specific by exact matching of V gene, CDR3 amino acid sequence and J gene to a known reactive TCR set. The reference SARS-CoV-2 TCR set was derived from MIRA and filtered for enrichment in COVID-19-positive ImmuneCODE repertoires, a step that removed public or cross-reactive TCRs. Drawing on the MIRA antigens, annotated TCRs were analysed further at the level of specific ORF or position within ORF. Depth was the summed frequency of annotated unique rearrangements, while breadth was defined as annotated unique rearrangements over total unique productive rearrangements. Group comparisons of TCR breadth used two-sided Wilcoxon rank-sum tests. This is the immuneACCESS table as TCRdb keeps it, with only in-frame sequences that have V and J called. A part of the clones is gone; compared with another copy, unresolved V genes explain less than half, and the rest is unexplained. D and trimming were read from the DNA, whereas the V and J calls and clone size are those reported in that table. This sample has about 420,000 clones in its table, and around nine tenths of those were observed once. Of the sample, less than 4.5% falls within the top ten clones.

The treatment or condition label for this specimen denotes: 15 to 20 received Ad26.COV2.S at low or high dose, single or two shots; about 5 received placebo; per-sample allocation not given. For vaccine and placebo recipients, the sequenced repertoires came from samples collected on day 63 after the first injection. Cohort 1b enrolled 20 to 30 adults aged 18-55 years at a single site in Boston, USA, between 29 July and 7 August 2020. As a vaccine, Ad26.COV2.S was a replication-incompetent adenovirus type 26 vector that expressed a prefusion-stabilized SARS-CoV-2 spike protein derived from the original Wuhan strain.

The sequencing here drew on peripheral blood, taken in a trial of Ad26.COV2.S vaccine versus placebo. The chain joins TRBV12-3 or TRBV12-4 to TRBJ2-3; too little of a D gene remains to name it. This TCR was sampled from a person between 18 and 60 years old who received the Ad26.COV2.S COVID-19 vaccine or a placebo. The nucleotide sequence reads TGTGCCAGCAGTTTAACTATCACAGATACGCAGTATTTT. Its protein product is CASSLTITDTQYF.